The 31 T cell receptor beta chains below come from one sample, sequenced in a study of shared clonotypes between healthy human individuals. Repertoires were generated with immunoSEQ multiplex PCR, while TCRdb's copy carries only in-frame clones and drops some. The sample carries 2,500,000 or so clones, roughly nine tenths recorded once. Sequenced sample: naive CD4+ T cells sorted from blood. The subset is: CD45RA+ positively selected. These receptors were taken from a man younger than 30 in good health.

V and J are TRBV5-4 and TRBJ2-7; possible D gene TRBD2, 6 bases. V lost 3 bases, J lost 2 bases, and 12 bases lay in between. Germline values: CDR1 SGHNT, CDR2 YYREEE (reference sequence). The CDR3 length is 14 residues. The chain's CDR3 is CASSSSGVAYEQYF. The CDR3 DNA sequence: TGTGCCAGCAGCTCCTCGGGGGTGGCCTACGAGCAGTACTTC.

This chain links TRBV6-1 with TRBJ1-4; weak D call: TRBD1 (6 bases). CDR1 and CDR2 from the germline V gene are MNHNS and SASEGT. The V gene lost 2 bases and the J gene lost 10 bases, with 26 bases spanning the gap. The CDR3 covers 18 residues. The CDR3 DNA reads TGTGCCAGCAGTGAAATAGGACAGAGGCCGAATATCGATGGAAAACTGTTTTTT. This gives the protein CASSEIGQRPNIDGKLFF.

This sequence joins TRBV5-6 and TRBJ2-2; 7 bases agree with TRBD1. The CDR3 totals 15 residues. The germline V gene has CDR1 SGHDT and CDR2 YYEEEE. V was clipped by 5 bases and J by 1 base; unmatched bases: 5. The CDR3 bases are TGTGCCAGCAGTTTAGACAGGGTGAACACCGGGGAGCTGTTTTTT. Encoded protein: CASSLDRVNTGELFF.

The chain combines TRBV10-3 with TRBJ1-3, with TRBD1 identical over 9 bases. Unmatched junction bases numbered 7, after V lost 2 bases and J lost 2 bases. The length of the CDR3 is 17 residues. The germline gives CDR1 ENHRY, CDR2 SYGVKD. CDR3 residues: CAISETTGTGTGNTIYF. The CDR3 DNA sequence: TGTGCCATCAGTGAGACGACCGGGACAGGGACTGGAAACACCATATATTTT.

Only one count was recorded for this clone. This rearrangement joins TRBV11-2 to TRBJ1-1; TRBD1 agrees at 10 bases. V gave up 5 bases and J gave up 6 bases; unmatched junction bases: 6. Germline-derived CDR1 and CDR2 are SGHAT and FQNNGV. The CDR3 extends over 14 amino acids. The CDR3 sequence is CASSTWDRGSEAFF. The CDR3 DNA is TGTGCCAGCAGCACATGGGACAGGGGCTCTGAAGCTTTCTTT.

The rearrangement links TRBV5-1 to TRBJ2-2, with 11 bases identical to TRBD2. The V and J ends lost 4 bases and 1 base, in that order; junction bases with no gene match: 12. The CDR3 sequence is 19 residues long. CDR1 SGHRS and CDR2 YFSETQ come from the germline V gene. The CDR3 DNA reads as TGCGCCAGCAGCCGCTCGGGGCTAGGGACTAGCGGGAACACCGGGGAGCTGTTTTTT. Translation: CASSRSGLGTSGNTGELFF.

The V call is TRBV5-5, the J call TRBJ1-4, with D maybe TRBD1 (5 bases). The V gene's germline CDR1 is SGHKS and CDR2 YYEKEE (reference sequence). The CDR3 totals 15 residues. V lost 1 base and J 3 bases, leaving 10 bases between the germline ends. The CDR3 region has the DNA TGTGCCAGCAGCTTGCAGGGTTCCCCTAATGAAAAACTGTTTTTT. This sequence encodes CASSLQGSPNEKLFF.

This chain links TRBV11-2 with TRBJ2-2; D ambiguous. The V and J ends lost 6 bases and 6 bases respectively, with 11 bases between them. In germline, CDR1 is SGHAT, CDR2 FQNNGV. CDR3 length equals 13 residues. CDR3 bases: TGTGCCAGCAGGCAAAAGACCCCCGGGGAGCTGTTTTTT. Protein product: CASRQKTPGELFF.

This clone was seen just once. The V call is TRBV6-5, the J call TRBJ2-7; 11 bases line up with TRBD1. The CDR3 length is 14 residues. With V trimmed by 6 bases and J by 2 bases, 3 bases remained unmatched. In germline, CDR1 is MNHEY, CDR2 SVGAGI. The CDR3 DNA sequence: TGTGCCAGCAGAGGGGGACAGGGGGCCTACGAGCAGTACTTC. It specifies CASRGGQGAYEQYF.

V usage is TRBV2 and J usage is TRBJ2-1; 13 bases align to TRBD2. Germline V CDR1 and CDR2: SNHLY, FYNNEI. With 7 bases clipped from V and 7 bases from J, the junction kept 7 bases outside the gene matches. This CDR3 contains 15 residues. The chain's CDR3 is CASILRLAGGNEQFF. CDR3 nucleotide sequence: TGTGCCAGCATCCTTCGACTAGCGGGGGGAAATGAGCAGTTCTTC.

The rearrangement uses TRBV2 and TRBJ2-3, with a possible D match to TRBD1 (5 bases). V lost 6 bases and J 1 base, leaving 11 bases between the germline ends. The CDR3 loop spans 14 amino acids. Per germline, CDR1 SNHLY and CDR2 FYNNEI. The chain's CDR3 is CASRGPWGTDTQYF. The CDR3 DNA reads TGTGCCAGCAGGGGGCCATGGGGCACAGATACGCAGTATTTT.

The chain is built from TRBV28 and TRBJ1-1, with TRBD1 identical over 9 bases. Germline loops: CDR1 MDHEN, CDR2 SYDVKM. CDR3 length: 16 amino acids. Losses at the gene ends were 3 bases for V and 6 bases for J; bases not matched to a gene: 11. CDR3 bases: TGTGCCAGCAGTTTGCCCCCCGGGACAGGGAATGCTGAAGCTTTCTTT. This sequence encodes CASSLPPGTGNAEAFF. The complete variable domain, with remaining parts taken from reference TRBV28 and TRBJ1-1, reads DVKVTQSSRYLVKRTGEKVFLECVQDMDHENMFWYRQDPGLGLRLIYFSYDVKMKEKGDIPEGYSVSREKKERFSLILESASTNQTSMYLCASSLPPGTGNAEAFFGQGTRLTVV.

A note on this clone: Other DNA variants within this sample encode the same CDR3. The CDR3, as DNA: TGTGCCAGCAGCTTACGAGGCTTGTCTGGCTACACCTTC. This codes for CASSLRGLSGYTF. V usage is TRBV7-2 and J usage is TRBJ1-2; D gene unclear. This CDR3 has 13 amino acids. CDR1 and CDR2 from the germline V gene are SGHTA and FQGNSA. V was shortened by 2 bases and J by 7 bases, with 11 bases between the two germline ends.

This chain links TRBV14 with TRBJ2-5, with D possibly being TRBD1 (6 bases). Between the trimmed V and J ends, which lost 0 bases and 5 bases, there was a span of 16 bases. The germline CDR1 and CDR2 sequences are SGHDN and FVKESK. The CDR3 length is 16 residues. The DNA of the CDR3 is TGTGCCAGCAGCCAAGAATTTAACAGGGTATTGGAGACCCAGTACTTC. Translating gives CASSQEFNRVLETQYF. The variable domain in full, with the rest retrieved from reference TRBV14 and TRBJ2-5, is EAGVTQFPSHSVIEKGQTVTLRCDPISGHDNLYWYRRVMGKEIKFLLHFVKESKQDESGMPNNRFLAERTGGTYSTLKVQPAELEDSGVYFCASSQEFNRVLETQYFGPGTRLLVL.

V is TRBV7-2 and J is TRBJ2-1; TRBD1 might be the D (6 bases). There are 13 residues in the CDR3. The germline CDR1 and CDR2 sequences are SGHTA and FQGNSA. The V end was cut by 5 bases, the J end by 12 bases, with 17 bases between. CDR3 nucleotide sequence: TGTGCCAGCAGCCGCCGGTCGGGACAACGGCAGTTCTTC. This gives the protein CASSRRSGQRQFF.

This chain joins TRBV6-1 and TRBJ1-1; D is ambiguous. The CDR3 is 13 amino acids. Trimming stripped 2 bases from V and 11 bases from J, with 15 bases between. Germline V CDR1 and CDR2: MNHNS, SASEGT. CDR3 nucleotides: TGTGCCAGCAGTGAACGAGCCGACCGCTGGGCTTTCTTT. Translating gives CASSERADRWAFF.

This chain links TRBV28 with TRBJ2-1, with D unresolved. The CDR3 runs 12 residues. Trimming took 3 bases from V and 9 from J, leaving 9 bases between them. The germline V gene has CDR1 MDHEN and CDR2 SYDVKM. The CDR3 protein is CASSLIGGEQFF. CDR3 in DNA: TGTGCCAGCAGTTTGATTGGCGGTGAGCAGTTCTTC.

The chain combines TRBV2 with TRBJ2-6, with D perhaps matching TRBD1 (6 bases). Trimming pared 6 bases from V and 1 base from J, leaving 13 bases between. In germline, CDR1 is SNHLY, CDR2 FYNNEI. The length of the CDR3 is 16 residues. The CDR3 sequence: CASRYRETSGANVLTF. The CDR3 region has the DNA TGTGCCAGCAGGTACAGGGAGACTTCTGGGGCCAACGTCCTGACTTTC.

The chain joins TRBV5-1 to TRBJ2-2, with D perhaps matching TRBD1 (5 bases). V shed 0 bases and J shed 4 bases, with 10 bases lying between them. Germline-derived CDR1 and CDR2 are SGHRS and YFSETQ. This CDR3 is 15 amino acids long. The CDR3 region is CASSLVPGITGELFF. The DNA for the CDR3 is TGCGCCAGCAGCTTGGTGCCAGGGATCACCGGGGAGCTGTTTTTT.

The rearrangement links TRBV5-1 to TRBJ1-1, with 8 positions matching TRBD1. The CDR3 totals 17 residues. V was clipped by 0 bases and J by 0 bases; unmatched bases: 7. Germline CDR1 SGHRS, CDR2 YFSETQ. Here the CDR3 reads CASSLALTGVMNTEAFF. CDR3 DNA: TGCGCCAGCAGCTTGGCCTTGACAGGGGTAATGAACACTGAAGCTTTCTTT.

A few counts support this clone. The chain employs TRBV2 and TRBJ1-5; possibly TRBD1 for D (6 bases). This CDR3 is built from 12 residues. V was pared by 9 bases and J by 13 bases, with 19 bases between. CDR1 and CDR2 (germline): SNHLY, FYNNEI. As DNA, the CDR3 is TGTGCCAGTGGACAGATCAGAACAGGACAGCATTTT. Its protein product is CASGQIRTGQHF.

The chain combines TRBV29-1 with TRBJ1-2; D is perhaps TRBD1 (6 bases). Germline-derived CDR1 and CDR2 are SQVTM and ANQGSEA. Between the trimmed V and J ends, which lost 2 bases and 7 bases, there was a span of 11 bases. The CDR3 runs 12 residues. CDR3 in DNA: TGCAGCGTTGAAAGAACAGGGTCTGGCTACACCTTC. Protein product: CSVERTGSGYTF. The full variable domain, completed using reference TRBV29-1 and TRBJ1-2, is SAVISQKPSRDICQRGTSLTIQCQVDSQVTMMFWYRQQPGQSLTLIATANQGSEATYESGFVIDKFPISRPNLTFSTLTVSNMSPEDSSIYLCSVERTGSGYTFGSGTRLTVV.

The gene calls are TRBV6-1 and TRBJ2-1, with 9 bases aligning to TRBD1. The germline V gene has CDR1 MNHNS and CDR2 SASEGT. The CDR3 length is 14 residues. The V and J ends lost 4 bases and 6 bases, in that order; junction bases with no gene match: 4. CDR3 loop: CASSVDRGGNEQFF. CDR3 DNA sequence: TGTGCCAGCAGTGTTGACAGGGGGGGCAATGAGCAGTTCTTC.

The chain employs TRBV7-9 and TRBJ1-6, with TRBD1 as a possible D gene (6 bases). Germline loops: CDR1 SEHNR, CDR2 FQNEAQ (reference sequence). The CDR3 is 15 residues long. V lost 1 base, J lost 5 bases, and 9 bases lay in between. The CDR3 loop reads CASSLEDRHNSPLHF. In nucleotides, the CDR3 is TGTGCCAGCAGCTTAGAGGACAGACATAATTCACCCCTCCACTTT.

The chain couples TRBV2 to TRBJ2-2; D gene uncertain. CDR1 is SNHLY, CDR2 FYNNEI, per germline. V shed 8 bases and J shed 2 bases, with 9 bases lying between them. This CDR3 is 13 amino acids long. CDR3 sequence reads: CASLYPNTGELFF. In nucleotides, the CDR3 is TGTGCCAGCCTGTACCCAAACACCGGGGAGCTGTTTTTT.

V usage is TRBV20-1 and J usage is TRBJ1-3; D is unresolved. CDR3 size: 11 residues. Germline values: CDR1 DFQATT, CDR2 SNEGSKA (reference sequence). V was shortened by 6 bases and J by 4 bases, with 7 bases between the two germline ends. Here the CDR3 reads CSAFGGNTIYF. Here the CDR3 DNA reads TGCAGTGCGTTTGGGGGAAACACCATATATTTT.

The chain couples TRBV11-2 to TRBJ2-7; D unresolved. V lost 6 bases and J lost 2, with 11 bases in between. This CDR3 contains 13 residues. Germline V gene sequence: CDR1 SGHAT, CDR2 FQNNGV. In nucleotides, the CDR3 is TGTGCCAGCAGATCTGACCGGGCCTACGAGCAGTACTTC. It yields the protein CASRSDRAYEQYF.

V is TRBV30 and J is TRBJ1-1; no firm D call. The germline gives CDR1 GTSNPN, CDR2 SVGIG (reference sequence). CDR3 length: 12 residues. Between the trimmed V and J ends, which lost 0 bases and 4 bases, there was a span of 6 bases. CDR3 amino acids: CAWSVVTTEAFF. The CDR3, as DNA: TGTGCCTGGAGTGTGGTGACCACTGAAGCTTTCTTT.

The CDR3 sequence is CATSRDTSGRVYNEQFF. The CDR3, as DNA: TGTGCCACCAGCAGAGATACTAGCGGGAGGGTCTACAATGAGCAGTTCTTC. V usage is TRBV15 and J usage is TRBJ2-1, with 13 positions matching TRBD2. CDR1 and CDR2 (germline): LNHNV, YYDKDF (reference sequence). V lost 0 bases to trimming and J lost 3 bases; unmatched junction nucleotides: 2. CDR3 size: 17 residues.

The chain combines TRBV9 with TRBJ2-1; TRBD2 matches at 12 bases. V shed 3 bases and J 5 bases; nucleotides not matched to a gene: 3. Germline V lookup: CDR1 SGDLS, CDR2 YYNGEE. The CDR3 sequence is 15 residues long. The CDR3 is CASSGTSGTDNEQFF. The CDR3 DNA follows: TGTGCCAGCAGCGGGACTAGCGGGACCGACAATGAGCAGTTCTTC.

The chain joins TRBV10-3 to TRBJ2-3, with 7 bases lining up with TRBD2. CDR3 size: 15 residues. Losses at the gene ends were 5 bases for V and 0 bases for J; bases not matched to a gene: 5. The V gene's germline CDR1 is ENHRY and CDR2 SYGVKD. The CDR3 loop reads CAISLADASTDTQYF. The CDR3 bases are TGTGCCATCAGTCTAGCGGATGCTAGCACAGATACGCAGTATTTT.